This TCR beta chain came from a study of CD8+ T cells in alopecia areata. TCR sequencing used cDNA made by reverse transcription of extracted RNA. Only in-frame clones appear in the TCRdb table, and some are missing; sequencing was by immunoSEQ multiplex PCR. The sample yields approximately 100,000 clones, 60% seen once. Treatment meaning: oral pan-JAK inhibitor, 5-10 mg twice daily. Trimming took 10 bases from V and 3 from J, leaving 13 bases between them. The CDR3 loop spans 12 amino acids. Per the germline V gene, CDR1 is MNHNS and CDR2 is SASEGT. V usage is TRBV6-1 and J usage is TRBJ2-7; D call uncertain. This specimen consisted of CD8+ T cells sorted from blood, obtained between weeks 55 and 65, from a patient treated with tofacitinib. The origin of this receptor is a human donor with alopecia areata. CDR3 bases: TGTGCCACAACAGAAATAAACTACGAGCAGTACTTC. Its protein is CATTEINYEQYF.